The 9 T cell receptor beta chains presented below share a single source sample, sequenced in a study of human T cells and chemical hapten exposure. As to time point: patch test 1, 2 weeks after DPC sensitization. As for treatment: therapeutic diphenylcyclopropenone sensitization with weekly scalp DPC. Each CDR3 protein is one row after TCRdb ran MiXCR on the RACE reads. The data show approximately 49,000 distinct CDR3 sequences, less than 9.5% seen once. The input for sequencing was whole blood, taken in connection with sensitization to the hapten diphenylcyclopropenone (DPC). These receptors were obtained from a woman in her forties or fifties with alopecia areata. Some clones in this sample may be carry-over from other donors' samples.

The chain recombines TRBV5-1 with TRBJ2-7; D perhaps matches TRBD2 (5 bases). Germline values: CDR1 SGHRS, CDR2 YFSETQ. There are 14 residues in the CDR3. The germline V and J ends were trimmed by 0 bases and 1 base, with 8 bases remaining between them. The CDR3 DNA sequence: TGCGCCAGCAGCTTGGATCCGGGATCCTACGAGCAGTACTTC. Amino acids: CASSLDPGSYEQYF.

This clonotype was seen at least ten times. The chain links TRBV10-3 to TRBJ1-2; 12 nucleotides agree with TRBD1. J lost 6 bases, V lost 6 bases, and 5 bases had no gene match. The CDR3 has 14 amino acids. Germline assignment: CDR1 ENHRY and CDR2 SYGVKD. CDR3 sequence reads: CAISGTGGADGYTF. CDR3 coding DNA: TGTGCCATCAGCGGGACAGGGGGCGCCGATGGCTACACCTTC.

This clonotype was counted many times. This sequence joins TRBV7-9 and TRBJ2-6; a possible D gene is TRBD1 (6 bases). CDR3 length: 17 residues. Trimming removed 5 bases from V and 0 bases from J, with 14 bases in between. The germline V gene encodes CDR1 SEHNR and CDR2 FQNEAQ (reference sequence). The DNA for the CDR3 is TGTGCCAGCAGCGTCCCGGGACACGTCTCTGGGGCCAACGTCCTGACTTTC. Encoded protein: CASSVPGHVSGANVLTF.

This clonotype was seen at least ten times. The chain recombines TRBV2 with TRBJ1-2, with D possibly being TRBD1 (5 bases). CDR3 length: 15 amino acids. Trimming took off 6 bases at V and 9 bases at J, with 23 bases between the two ends. In germline, CDR1 is SNHLY, CDR2 FYNNEI. CDR3 residues: CASRRGGSIEMRYTF. CDR3 sequence (DNA): TGTGCCAGCAGGCGGGGGGGATCCATAGAAATGCGCTACACCTTC.

This clonotype was detected a few times. The chain joins TRBV30 to TRBJ2-3; 7 bases align to TRBD1. The CDR3 loop spans 12 amino acids. V dropped 8 bases and J dropped 3; count of bases not matched to a gene: 5. Germline lookup yields CDR1 GTSNPN and CDR2 SVGIG (reference sequence). CDR3 loop: CAGNRGTDTQYF. The CDR3 DNA reads as TGTGCCGGGAACAGGGGAACAGATACGCAGTATTTT.

This clonotype was observed at least ten times. The CDR3 reads CASSLTGSPPSNYGYTF. CDR3 nucleotide sequence: TGTGCCAGCAGCTTAACAGGGAGTCCTCCATCTAACTATGGCTACACCTTC. The chain couples TRBV7-2 to TRBJ1-2; possible D gene TRBD1, 6 bases. Germline assignment: CDR1 SGHTA and CDR2 FQGNSA. The CDR3 spans 17 residues. Trimming pared 2 bases from V and 0 bases from J, leaving 16 bases between. Together with reference TRBV7-2 and TRBJ1-2, the CDR3 gives the full variable domain: GAGVSQSPSNKVTEKGKDVELRCDPISGHTALYWYRQSLGQGLEFLIYFQGNSAPDKSGLPSDRFSAERTGGSVSTLTIQRTQQEDSAVYLCASSLTGSPPSNYGYTFGSGTRLTVV.

In its sample, this clonotype was seen many times. This chain connects TRBV6-5 to TRBJ1-6; D remains ambiguous. V was cut by 4 bases and J by 8 bases, with 12 bases left in between. Per the germline V gene, CDR1 is MNHEY and CDR2 is SVGAGI. This CDR3 contains 14 residues. The CDR3 protein is CASSSRGWDSPLHF. The CDR3 DNA sequence: TGTGCCAGCAGTTCGCGAGGGTGGGATTCACCCCTCCACTTT.

This clonotype appeared many times. The gene calls are TRBV7-9 and TRBJ2-1, with D unclear. The CDR3 spans 14 residues. Germline V gene data show CDR1 as SEHNR and CDR2 as FQNEAQ (reference sequence). V shed 7 bases and J shed 0 bases, with 10 bases lying between them. CDR3 nucleotide sequence: TGTGCCAGCACCTCAAGTAGCTCCTACAATGAGCAGTTCTTC. It is translated as CASTSSSSYNEQFF.

This chain links TRBV7-2 with TRBJ2-5; 7 positions match TRBD2. Germline values: CDR1 SGHTA, CDR2 FQGNSA. V was pared by 5 bases and J by 5 bases, with 11 bases of the junction left unmatched. The length of the CDR3 is 15 residues. This chain's CDR3 is CASSRYGAGEETQYF. The CDR3 DNA reads TGTGCCAGCAGCCGTTATGGCGCGGGAGAGGAGACCCAGTACTTC.